This T cell receptor (beta chain) was identified in a study of T cell responses to AZD1222 COVID-19 vaccine. Study-wide points: At baseline, seropositivity was found in only a handful of AZD1222 recipients. The donor group comprised mostly white British people and more females; the analysis possibly underestimated clonal diversity. Dominant CD4 TCR responses targeted spike regions 160-218 and 743-854.

Assay: immunoSEQ multiplex PCR; the TCRdb copy retains only in-frame clones and omits some. The sample lists about 150,000 clones, 92% occurring once. Notes on this clone: Its antigen is currently unknown.

This CDR3 spans 15 amino acids. V shed 4 bases, J shed 0 bases, and the junction held 5 bases outside the gene matches. Per germline, CDR1 SGHTA and CDR2 FQGNSA. The sequence derives from an adult who received the AZD1222 COVID-19 vaccine. The source material was peripheral blood, sampled 28 days after the second AZD1222 dose. The chain joins TRBV7-2 to TRBJ2-7; TRBD2 matches 8 bases. In nucleotides, the CDR3 is TGTGCCAGCAGCTCCCCGACTAGCGCCTCCTACGAGCAGTACTTC. It specifies CASSSPTSASYEQYF.